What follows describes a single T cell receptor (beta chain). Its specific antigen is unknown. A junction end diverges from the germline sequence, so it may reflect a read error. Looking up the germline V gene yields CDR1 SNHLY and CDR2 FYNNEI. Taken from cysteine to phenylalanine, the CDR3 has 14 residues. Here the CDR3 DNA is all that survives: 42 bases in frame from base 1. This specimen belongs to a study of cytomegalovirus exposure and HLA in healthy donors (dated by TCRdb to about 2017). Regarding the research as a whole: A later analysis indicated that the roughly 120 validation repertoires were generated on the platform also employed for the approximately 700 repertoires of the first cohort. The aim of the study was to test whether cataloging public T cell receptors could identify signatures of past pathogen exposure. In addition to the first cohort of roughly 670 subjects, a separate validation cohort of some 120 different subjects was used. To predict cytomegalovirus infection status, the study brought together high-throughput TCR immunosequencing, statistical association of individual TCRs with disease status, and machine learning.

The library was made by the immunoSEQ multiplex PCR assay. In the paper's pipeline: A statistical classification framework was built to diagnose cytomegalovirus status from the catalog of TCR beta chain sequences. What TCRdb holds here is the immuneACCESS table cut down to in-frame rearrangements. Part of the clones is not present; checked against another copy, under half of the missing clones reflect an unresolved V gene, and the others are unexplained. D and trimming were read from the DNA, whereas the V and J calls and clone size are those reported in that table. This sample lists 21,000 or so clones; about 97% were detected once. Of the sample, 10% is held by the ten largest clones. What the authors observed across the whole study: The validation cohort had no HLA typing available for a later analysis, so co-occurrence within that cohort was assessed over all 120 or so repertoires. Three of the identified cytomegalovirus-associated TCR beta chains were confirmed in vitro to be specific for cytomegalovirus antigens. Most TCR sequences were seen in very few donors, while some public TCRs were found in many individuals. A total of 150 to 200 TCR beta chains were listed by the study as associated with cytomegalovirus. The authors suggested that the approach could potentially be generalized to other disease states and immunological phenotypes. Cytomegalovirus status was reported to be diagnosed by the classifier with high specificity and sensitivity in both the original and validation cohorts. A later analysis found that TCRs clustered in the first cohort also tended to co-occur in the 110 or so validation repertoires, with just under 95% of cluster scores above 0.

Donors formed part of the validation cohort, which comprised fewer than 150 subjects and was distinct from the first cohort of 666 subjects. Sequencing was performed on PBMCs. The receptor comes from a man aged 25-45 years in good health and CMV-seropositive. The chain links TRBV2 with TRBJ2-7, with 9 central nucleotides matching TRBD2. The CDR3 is CASREAGGPYEQYF. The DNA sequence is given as TGTGCCAGCAGGGAAGCGGGAGGTCCCTACGAGCAGTACTTC.